This T cell receptor beta chain was sequenced in a study of T cell repertoires in cytomegalovirus infection (dated by TCRdb to the late 2010s). For context, the study as a whole: Alongside well-studied HLA-B-restricted epitopes, the peptide stimulations were aimed at recently identified HLA-C-restricted CMV epitopes, whose presentation resists viral immunomodulation. Because public TCR beta signatures pointed to carriage of CMV infection together with the matching HLA type, the HLA type of each donor mattered for the analysis.

Interpreted using the paper, the treatment or condition label stands for: in vitro stimulation with specific CMV peptide epitopes to enrich CMV-specific T cells. As to this clonotype: The specificity of this receptor is unknown. Base quality data are lacking; no much larger clone is found one base away.

Instrument on record: Illumina HiSeq 1500. TCRdb passed the public sequencing reads through fastp at Q25 and MiXCR, retaining productive beta sequences. Every distinct CDR3 protein forms one entry, paired with its most common genes and DNA. This sample holds roughly 500,000 distinct CDR3 sequences; roughly 34% were observed only once. The leading ten clones occupy 15% to 20% of the sample. Study-wide conclusions, independent of this receptor: In both this cohort and an independent roughly 330-donor cohort, the cumulative frequency of public TCR beta family members distinguished carriers of CMV infection plus the relevant HLA type. The ex vivo response was dominated by HLA-C-restricted CMV-specific TCR beta clonotypes, which also provided the single most frequent clonotype in two of eight donors.

The CDR1 and CDR2 encoded by the germline V gene are SGHVS and FQNEAQ. The CDR3, from cysteine to phenylalanine, totals 18 residues. Only CDR3 DNA is held: 54 bases, read in frame from base 1. The germline V end is reduced by 7 bases and the J end by 0 bases; junction bases left unmatched: 8. The receptor comes from a human donor in good health (CMV status not recorded). Some clones in this sample may be carry-over from other donors' samples. This chain joins TRBV7-8 to TRBJ2-1; the central 14 bases match TRBD2. The input for sequencing was cultured PBMCs, taken from culture after CMV antigen stimulation. The sequenced DNA is TGTGCCAGCAACTTGGGACTAGCGGGAGCTACCTCCTACAATGAGCAGTTCTTC. It translates to CASNLGLAGATSYNEQFF.